The 30 T cell receptor beta chains presented below share a single source sample, sequenced in a study of blood T cell repertoires in COVID-19. Sequenced by immunoSEQ multiplex PCR; TCRdb stores in-frame clones only, minus some. The sample consists of 120,000 or so clones, roughly four fifths of them appearing once. The sequenced material came from peripheral blood. The source is a man aged 25 to 40 with COVID-19, enrolled during active disease.

This rearrangement joins TRBV5-4 to TRBJ2-5; 10 bases line up with TRBD2. The CDR3 runs to 16 residues. The V gene end was trimmed by 3 bases and the J gene end by 3 bases; junction bases not matched to a gene: 8. From germline, CDR1 is SGHNT and CDR2 YYREEE (reference sequence). CDR3 amino acids: CASSSPLAGAEETQYF. The CDR3, as DNA: TGTGCCAGCAGCTCTCCGCTAGCGGGGGCGGAAGAGACCCAGTACTTC.

The chain uses TRBV7-2 and TRBJ2-1; possibly TRBD1 for D (5 bases). The V gene lost 6 bases and the J gene lost 8 bases, with 23 bases spanning the gap. Per germline, CDR1 SGHTA and CDR2 FQGNSA. The CDR3 contains 16 residues. The CDR3 DNA sequence: TGTGCCAGCAGTGGAAGGGGCCCCCGCTCACGCGATGAGCAGTTCTTC. Protein sequence: CASSGRGPRSRDEQFF.

This clone was recorded a few times. The J gene is TRBJ1-1, the V gene TRBV5-4; 10 bases match TRBD1. Germline V gene sequence: CDR1 SGHNT, CDR2 YYREEE (reference sequence). The CDR3 covers 16 residues. With V trimmed by 5 bases and J by 4 bases, 11 bases remained unmatched. The chain's CDR3 is CASSPDRGGLATEAFF. The DNA for the CDR3 is TGTGCCAGCAGTCCGGACAGGGGGGGGCTTGCCACTGAAGCTTTCTTT.

V gene TRBV5-8 combines with J gene TRBJ1-6; the D is unclear. Germline V gives CDR1 SGHTS, CDR2 YDEGEE. There are 15 residues in the CDR3. V lost 0 bases and J lost 3, with 7 bases in between. The CDR3 DNA follows: TGTGCCAGCAGCTTGGCTACAGACTATAATTCACCCCTCCACTTT. Its translation is CASSLATDYNSPLHF.

J is TRBJ1-2 and V is TRBV12-3 or TRBV12-4; D uncertain. Deletions cut 4 bases from V and 8 bases from J, with 11 bases between. The CDR3 has 12 amino acids. Here the CDR3 DNA reads TGTGCCAGCAGTTCCCCCATCGGGGGCTACACCTTC. The encoded protein is CASSSPIGGYTF.

This clone was observed a few times. The chain employs TRBV30 and TRBJ1-4; TRBD1 might be the D (5 bases). The CDR3 is 13 residues long. The germline gives CDR1 GTSNPN, CDR2 SVGIG (reference sequence). Trimming left V 1 base short and J 5 bases short, with 8 bases between. CDR3 in DNA: TGTGCCTGGAGTGACAGGATGAATGAAAAACTGTTTTTT. It encodes CAWSDRMNEKLFF.

This chain connects TRBV27 to TRBJ1-6; the D gene is possibly TRBD1 (6 bases). V gave up 4 bases and J gave up 1 base, with 11 bases separating them. CDR1 is MNHEY, CDR2 SMNVEV, per germline (reference sequence). The CDR3 runs to 16 residues. As DNA, the CDR3 is TGTGCCAGCAGTTCTGGGGGCAGGTCCTATAATTCACCCCTCCACTTT. This sequence encodes CASSSGGRSYNSPLHF.

The rearrangement links TRBV30 to TRBJ1-3; maybe TRBD1 (6 bases). Trimming stripped 4 bases from V and 0 bases from J, with 16 bases between. CDR1 and CDR2 (germline): GTSNPN, SVGIG (reference sequence). This CDR3 comprises 16 residues. As DNA, the CDR3 is TGTGCCTGGATGGGGACATACTCGAGCTCTGGAAACACCATATATTTT. Protein sequence: CAWMGTYSSSGNTIYF.

The table lists this clone with a few counts. This chain links TRBV6-1 with TRBJ1-1, with a weak D call TRBD1 (5 bases). The V and J ends lost 3 bases and 5 bases respectively, with 10 bases between them. Per the germline V gene, CDR1 is MNHNS and CDR2 is SASEGT. There are 13 residues in the CDR3. The DNA for the CDR3 is TGTGCCAGCAGTGATCCGGGGGATACTGAAGCTTTCTTT. It is translated as CASSDPGDTEAFF.

The chain recombines TRBV15 with TRBJ1-2; D gene uncertain. Germline V gene sequence: CDR1 LNHNV, CDR2 YYDKDF (reference sequence). Trimming took off 1 base at V and 7 bases at J, with 7 bases between the two ends. CDR3 length: 12 residues. Here the CDR3 reads CATSRALSGYTF. The CDR3 DNA is TGTGCCACCAGCAGAGCCCTTAGTGGCTACACCTTC.

The chain has TRBV24-1 and TRBJ2-2; 9 bases are a match to TRBD2. The CDR3 spans 17 residues. The ends lost 6 bases at V and 4 bases at J; junction bases unmatched: 11. The germline gives CDR1 KGHDR, CDR2 SFDVKD. CDR3 residues: CATSSVGLAGRTGELFF. Written as DNA, the CDR3 is TGTGCCACCAGTTCCGTCGGGCTAGCGGGACGCACCGGGGAGCTGTTTTTT.

The chain uses TRBV7-2 and TRBJ2-3; no clear D. The V end lost 2 bases, the J end lost 1 base, and 7 bases lay between the germline ends. Germline assignment: CDR1 SGHTA and CDR2 FQGNSA. The CDR3 is 14 residues long. The CDR3 coding sequence is TGTGCCAGCAGCTTAAGCTCCCGCACAGATACGCAGTATTTT. This translates into CASSLSSRTDTQYF.

The DNA for the CDR3 is TGTGCCACCAGCAGTAACGGGGAGCGGGGAAACACCGGGGAGCTGTTTTTT. This translates into CATSSNGERGNTGELFF. The V call is TRBV15, the J call TRBJ2-2; 7 nucleotides match TRBD2. V lost 3 bases and J lost 2; bases outside the gene matches: 9. Germline V gives CDR1 LNHNV, CDR2 YYDKDF (reference sequence). This CDR3 region has 17 residues.

The J gene is TRBJ2-2, the V gene TRBV10-1; no reliable D call. Per germline, CDR1 WNHNN and CDR2 SYGVQD (reference sequence). This CDR3 spans 13 amino acids. The V and J ends lost 4 bases and 3 bases respectively, with 6 bases between them. The CDR3 bases are TGCGCCAGCAGTGCCCGAGACACCGGGGAGCTGTTTTTT. Translation: CASSARDTGELFF.

Note on this clone: A read error may account for a junction end that differs from germline. The chain combines TRBV5-6 with TRBJ2-1; TRBD2 aligns across 10 bases. This CDR3 contains 11 residues. The germline CDR1 and CDR2 sequences are SGHDT and YYEEEE. CDR3: CASSTGTSEIF. The CDR3 DNA reads as TGTGCCAGCAGCACCGGGACTAGCGAGATCTTC.

Comments on this clone: The sample has other DNA sequences that encode this CDR3 too. The chain employs TRBV28 and TRBJ1-2, with a tentative D call TRBD1 (5 bases). This CDR3 contains 12 residues. Germline V gene data show CDR1 as MDHEN and CDR2 as SYDVKM. V dropped 4 bases and J dropped 8 bases, with 11 bases sitting between them. The CDR3 DNA reads as TGTGCCAGCAGTTCCGCAGGGTACGGCTACACCTTC. Its protein product is CASSSAGYGYTF.

The CDR3 protein is CASSPGTEAFF. The CDR3 nucleotides read TGTGCCAGCAGTCCCGGGACTGAAGCTTTCTTT. The chain combines TRBV12-3 or TRBV12-4 with TRBJ1-1; D call uncertain. This CDR3 comprises 11 residues. Between the trimmed V and J ends, which lost 5 bases and 5 bases, there was a span of 6 bases.

The rearrangement uses TRBV9 and TRBJ1-6; TRBD1 agrees at 7 bases. The CDR3 runs 18 residues. CDR1 and CDR2 from the germline V gene are SGDLS and YYNGEE. The ends lost 0 bases at V and 9 bases at J; junction bases unmatched: 15. The CDR3 is CASSVGGARQGGGSPLHF. The CDR3 DNA sequence: TGTGCCAGCAGCGTAGGGGGAGCCAGACAGGGCGGAGGTTCACCCCTCCACTTT.

The sample holds a few counts of this clone. The rearrangement joins TRBV4-3 to TRBJ2-1; 11 bases are shared with TRBD1. Trimming took 4 bases from V and 2 from J; bases not matched to a gene: 4. The CDR3 is 16 residues long. CDR1 is LGHNA, CDR2 YSLEER, per germline. Here the CDR3 reads CASSLGQGGAYNEQFF. The CDR3 nucleotides are TGCGCCAGCAGCCTGGGACAGGGGGGGGCCTACAATGAGCAGTTCTTC.

This sequence joins TRBV4-1 and TRBJ2-1; TRBD2 aligns across 7 bases. This CDR3 spans 17 amino acids. CDR1 is MGHRA, CDR2 YSYEKL, per germline. V trimming: 4 bases; J trimming: 3 bases; junction bases outside the gene matches: 12. CDR3 region: CASSPSGGGSRYNEQFF. DNA for the CDR3: TGCGCCAGCAGCCCTTCTGGGGGAGGGAGTCGCTACAATGAGCAGTTCTTC.

The chain has TRBV28 and TRBJ1-1, with TRBD1 matching 7 bases. With V trimmed by 5 bases and J by 0 bases, 6 bases remained unmatched. The CDR3 length is 15 residues. The germline V gene encodes CDR1 MDHEN and CDR2 SYDVKM. For the CDR3, the DNA is TGTGCCAGCAGTGAGGACAGGCTCATGAACACTGAAGCTTTCTTT. Protein: CASSEDRLMNTEAFF.

The chain couples TRBV19 to TRBJ2-7, with a possible D match to TRBD1 (6 bases). Looked up from germline, CDR1 is LNHDA and CDR2 is SQIVND (reference sequence). V was clipped by 8 bases and J by 3 bases, with 17 bases between them. CDR3 length equals 14 residues. CDR3 nucleotide sequence: TGTGCCAGTCACCCGTGGACAGTAAACTACGAGCAGTACTTC. Protein: CASHPWTVNYEQYF.

V and J are TRBV20-1 and TRBJ2-7; 9 bases are shared with TRBD2. This CDR3 contains 14 residues. Looked up from germline, CDR1 is DFQATT and CDR2 is SNEGSKA (reference sequence). The ends lost 3 bases at V and 5 bases at J; junction bases unmatched: 8. CDR3 nucleotide sequence: TGCAGTGCTAGTCCAAGCGGGAGGCCCCACGAGCAGTACTTC. The encoded protein is CSASPSGRPHEQYF.

This clone appeared many times. The V and J genes are TRBV19 and TRBJ1-2; D ambiguous. Germline V gives CDR1 LNHDA, CDR2 SQIVND (reference sequence). The CDR3 extends over 15 amino acids. Trimming cost V 1 base and J 6 bases, with 15 bases left between them. This CDR3 is CASSIGGRQSDGYTF. The CDR3 DNA reads as TGTGCCAGTAGTATAGGTGGCAGACAATCGGATGGCTACACCTTC.

This clone has only a few counts. This rearrangement joins TRBV7-9 to TRBJ2-1, with a tentative D call TRBD2 (7 bases). The CDR3 has 15 amino acids. V was cut by 7 bases and J by 2 bases, with 15 bases left in between. Germline assignment: CDR1 SEHNR and CDR2 FQNEAQ (reference sequence). CDR3 in amino acids: CASTLGGGPYNEQFF. The CDR3 DNA sequence: TGTGCCAGCACTTTAGGGGGGGGCCCCTACAATGAGCAGTTCTTC.

The V and J genes are TRBV4-1 and TRBJ1-2; D is unclear. The CDR3 spans 15 residues. Trimming left V 6 bases short and J 4 bases short, with 18 bases between. Germline assignment: CDR1 MGHRA and CDR2 YSYEKL. As DNA, the CDR3 is TGCGCCAGCAGTCTAAACCAGGCCGAGAGCTATGGCTACACCTTC. Residues: CASSLNQAESYGYTF.

V gene TRBV6-6 combines with J gene TRBJ1-5, with D hard to call. Germline V gene lookup returns CDR1 MNHNY and CDR2 SVGAGI (reference sequence). CDR3 length: 14 residues. Trimming stripped 6 bases from V and 3 bases from J, with 12 bases between. CDR3 in DNA: TGTGCCAGCAGCGCCGACACGTACAATCAGCCCCAGCATTTT. Translated: CASSADTYNQPQHF.

This clone was found once. The chain recombines TRBV18 with TRBJ2-7; a possible D gene is TRBD2 (5 bases). This CDR3 is built from 14 residues. Germline-derived CDR1 and CDR2 are KGHSH and LQKENI. Trimming shortened V by 3 bases and J by 3 bases, and 12 bases separated the two germline ends. The CDR3 loop is CASSPVDGIYEQYF. CDR3 sequence (DNA): TGTGCCAGCTCACCGGTTGACGGGATCTACGAGCAGTACTTC.

This clone was seen just once. The chain is built from TRBV28 and TRBJ1-1; TRBD1 matches 7 bases. Trimming at V came to 4 bases and at J to 7 bases, leaving 6 bases not matched to a gene. There are 13 residues in the CDR3. In germline, CDR1 is MDHEN, CDR2 SYDVKM. CDR3 nucleotide sequence: TGTGCCAGCAGTTCCCGGGGACAGATTGAAGCTTTCTTT. Protein: CASSSRGQIEAFF.

This rearrangement joins TRBV5-4 to TRBJ1-2; D is undetermined. The CDR3 covers 15 residues. Trimming shortened V by 4 bases and J by 1 base, and 14 bases separated the two germline ends. Per germline, CDR1 SGHNT and CDR2 YYREEE (reference sequence). Here the CDR3 reads CASSPPGTGNYGYTF. In DNA form, the CDR3 reads TGTGCCAGCAGCCCGCCCGGTACCGGTAACTATGGCTACACCTTC.